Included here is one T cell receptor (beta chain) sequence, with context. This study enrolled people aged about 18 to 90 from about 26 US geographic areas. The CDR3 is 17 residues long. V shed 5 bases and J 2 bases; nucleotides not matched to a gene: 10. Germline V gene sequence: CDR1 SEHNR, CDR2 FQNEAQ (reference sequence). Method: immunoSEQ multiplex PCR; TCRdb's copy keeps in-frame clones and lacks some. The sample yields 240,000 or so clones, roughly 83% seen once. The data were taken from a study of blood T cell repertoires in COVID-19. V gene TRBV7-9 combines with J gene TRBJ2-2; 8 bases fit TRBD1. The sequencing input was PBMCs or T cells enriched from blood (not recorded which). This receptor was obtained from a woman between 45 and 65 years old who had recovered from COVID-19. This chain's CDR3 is CASSTLPGTGNTGELFF. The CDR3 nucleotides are TGTGCCAGCAGCACCCTTCCCGGGACAGGCAACACCGGGGAGCTGTTTTTT.